Below, 2 T cell receptor beta chains from the same sample are listed, as sequenced in a study of T cell repertoires in cytomegalovirus infection. From the reads, TCRdb called clonotypes with MiXCR, one entry per CDR3 protein. Found here are roughly 640,000 distinct CDR3 sequences, approximately 25% of them singletons; the top ten hold roughly 8%. The sample comprised CD8+ T cells from PBMCs. The receptors shown here come from a human donor in good health (CMV status not recorded). Some clones in this sample may be carry-over from other donors' samples.

This clonotype turned up a few times. V is TRBV6-5 and J is TRBJ2-1; D gene uncertain. CDR1 is MNHEY, CDR2 SVGAGI, per germline. The V end was cut by 3 bases, the J end by 8 bases, with 11 bases between. CDR3 length equals 13 residues. The CDR3 loop is CASSYLGTDEQFF. The CDR3, as DNA: TGTGCCAGCAGTTATTTGGGCACGGATGAGCAGTTCTTC.

Only a few counts were recorded for this clonotype. The CDR3 DNA follows: TGTGCCAGCAGCCCGGACCCTATGGATGAGCAGTTCTTC. Protein: CASSPDPMDEQFF. The chain couples TRBV3-1 to TRBJ2-1; D unclear. Deletions cut 4 bases from V and 8 bases from J, with 12 bases between. The CDR3 spans 13 residues. Germline V lookup: CDR1 LGHDT, CDR2 YNNKEL (reference sequence).